This TCR beta chain derives from a study of OX40 agonist ivuxolimab in advanced cancers. TCRdb's table, derived via immunoSEQ multiplex PCR, lists solely in-frame clones and lacks some. The sample has about 80,000 clones; 90% are singletons. The TCR originated in an adult with an advanced solid tumor such as melanoma, head and neck, liver or kidney cancer. This material consisted of CD4+ or CD8+ T cells sorted from blood, taken in a trial of the OX40 agonist ivuxolimab.

The CDR3 DNA reads TGTGCCAGCTCACCACGGTACGGGCAAGGAACTGAAGCTTTCTTT. It translates to CASSPRYGQGTEAFF. V and J are TRBV18 and TRBJ1-1; D gene unclear. Looked up from germline, CDR1 is KGHSH and CDR2 is LQKENI. V shed 1 base and J shed 5 bases, with 14 bases lying between them. CDR3 length: 15 residues.